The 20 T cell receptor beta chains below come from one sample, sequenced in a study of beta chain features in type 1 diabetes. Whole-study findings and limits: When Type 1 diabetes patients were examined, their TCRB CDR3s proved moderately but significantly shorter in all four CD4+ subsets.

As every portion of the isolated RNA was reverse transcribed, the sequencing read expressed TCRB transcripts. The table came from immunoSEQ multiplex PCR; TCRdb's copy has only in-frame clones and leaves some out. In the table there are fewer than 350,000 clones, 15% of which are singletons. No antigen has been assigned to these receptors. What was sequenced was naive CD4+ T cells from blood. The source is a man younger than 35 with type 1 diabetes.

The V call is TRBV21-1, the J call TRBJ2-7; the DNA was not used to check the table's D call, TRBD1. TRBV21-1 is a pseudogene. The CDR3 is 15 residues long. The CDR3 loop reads CASSSPRQSLYEQYF. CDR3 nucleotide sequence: TGTGCCAGCAGCAGCCCTCGACAGAGCTTATACGAGCAGTACTTC.

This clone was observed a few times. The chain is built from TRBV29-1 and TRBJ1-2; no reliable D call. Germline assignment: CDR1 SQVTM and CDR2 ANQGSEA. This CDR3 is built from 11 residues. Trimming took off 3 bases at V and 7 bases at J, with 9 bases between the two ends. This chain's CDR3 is CSVESGGGYTF. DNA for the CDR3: TGCAGCGTTGAGTCGGGTGGTGGCTACACCTTC.

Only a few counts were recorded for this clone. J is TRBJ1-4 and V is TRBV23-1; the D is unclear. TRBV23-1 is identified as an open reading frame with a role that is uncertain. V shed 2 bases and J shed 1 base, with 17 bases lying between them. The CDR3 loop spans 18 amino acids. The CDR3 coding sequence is TGCGCCAGCAGTCAACCCTACTTCGGAGGAGGAACTAATGAAAAACTGTTTTTT. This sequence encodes CASSQPYFGGGTNEKLFF.

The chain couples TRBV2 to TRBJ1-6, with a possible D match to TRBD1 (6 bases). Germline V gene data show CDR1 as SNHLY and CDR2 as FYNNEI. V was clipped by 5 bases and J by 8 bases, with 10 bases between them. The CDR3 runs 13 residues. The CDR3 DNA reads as TGTGCCAGCAGTATCAGGGGCGATTCACCCCTCCACTTT. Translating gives CASSIRGDSPLHF.

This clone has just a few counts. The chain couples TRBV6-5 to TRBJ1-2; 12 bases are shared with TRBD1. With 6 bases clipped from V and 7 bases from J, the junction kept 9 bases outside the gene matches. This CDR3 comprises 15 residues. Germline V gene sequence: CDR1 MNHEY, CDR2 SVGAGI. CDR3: CASRLPGQGAGGYTF. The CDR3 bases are TGTGCCAGCAGACTGCCGGGACAGGGGGCTGGTGGCTACACCTTC.

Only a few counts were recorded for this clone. CDR3 residues: CSAWGGQGGIQYF. For the CDR3, the DNA is TGCAGCGCCTGGGGGGGACAGGGGGGAATTCAGTACTTC. This sequence joins TRBV29-1 and TRBJ2-4; 11 nucleotides line up with TRBD1. The CDR3 is 13 amino acids. Trimming took 7 bases from V and 10 from J; bases not matched to a gene: 9. Germline V gene lookup returns CDR1 SQVTM and CDR2 ANQGSEA.

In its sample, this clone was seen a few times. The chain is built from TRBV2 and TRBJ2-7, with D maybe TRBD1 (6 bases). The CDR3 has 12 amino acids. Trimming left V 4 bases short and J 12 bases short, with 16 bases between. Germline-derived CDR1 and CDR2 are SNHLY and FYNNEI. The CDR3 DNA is TGTGCCAGCAGTGGCCGGACAGTACGTCTGTACTTC. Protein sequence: CASSGRTVRLYF.

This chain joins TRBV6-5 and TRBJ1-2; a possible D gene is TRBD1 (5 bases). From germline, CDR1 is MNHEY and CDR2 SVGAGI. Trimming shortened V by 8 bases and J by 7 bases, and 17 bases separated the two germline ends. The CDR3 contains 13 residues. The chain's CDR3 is CASAQGAGSGYTF. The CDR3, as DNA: TGTGCCAGCGCACAAGGGGCGGGGAGTGGCTACACCTTC.

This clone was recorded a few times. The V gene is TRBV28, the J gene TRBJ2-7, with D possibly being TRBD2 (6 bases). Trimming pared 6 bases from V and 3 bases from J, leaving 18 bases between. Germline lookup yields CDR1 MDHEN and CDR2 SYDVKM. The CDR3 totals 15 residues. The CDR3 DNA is TGTGCCAGCAGCCTAATCCGGGGGTATGGCTACGAGCAGTACTTC. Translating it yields CASSLIRGYGYEQYF.

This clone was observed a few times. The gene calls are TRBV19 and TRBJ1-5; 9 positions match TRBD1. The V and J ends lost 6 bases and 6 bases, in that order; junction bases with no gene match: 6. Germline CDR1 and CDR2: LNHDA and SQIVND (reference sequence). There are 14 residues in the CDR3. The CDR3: CASRLDRGGQPQHF. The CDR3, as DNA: TGTGCCAGTAGATTGGACAGGGGAGGTCAGCCCCAGCATTTT.

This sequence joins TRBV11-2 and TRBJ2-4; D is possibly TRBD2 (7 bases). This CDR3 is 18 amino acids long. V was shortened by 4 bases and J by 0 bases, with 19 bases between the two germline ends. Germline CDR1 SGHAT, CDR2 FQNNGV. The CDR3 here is CASSWGSWGGEAKNIQYF. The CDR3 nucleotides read TGTGCCAGCAGCTGGGGGAGTTGGGGGGGCGAAGCCAAAAACATTCAGTACTTC. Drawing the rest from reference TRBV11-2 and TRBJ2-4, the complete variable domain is EAGVAQSPRYKIIEKRQSVAFWCNPISGHATLYWYQQILGQGPKLLIQFQNNGVVDDSQLPKDRFSAERLKGVDSTLKIQPAKLEDSAVYLCASSWGSWGGEAKNIQYFGAGTRLSVL.

CDR3 bases: TGTGCCAGTAGTTTTGGGACTAGCGGGTATCACAATGAGCAGTTCTTC. Its translation: CASSFGTSGYHNEQFF. The rearrangement links TRBV19 to TRBJ2-1, with 12 bases that match TRBD2. The junction had 7 bases not matched to a gene; V was cut back by 5 bases and J by 5 bases. This CDR3 has 16 amino acids. Germline V gives CDR1 LNHDA, CDR2 SQIVND (reference sequence). Full variable domain (remainder filled in from reference TRBV19 and TRBJ2-1): DGGITQSPKYLFRKEGQNVTLSCEQNLNHDAMYWYRQDPGQGLRLIYYSQIVNDFQKGDIAEGYSVSREKKESFPLTVTSAQKNPTAFYLCASSFGTSGYHNEQFFGPGTRLTVL.

The CDR3 reads CASSYGGRSSYNEQFF. CDR3 in DNA: TGTGCCAGCAGCTATGGCGGGCGGAGCTCCTACAATGAGCAGTTCTTC. The genes are TRBV2 and TRBJ2-1; a weak D match, TRBD2 (5 bases). Trimming stripped 6 bases from V and 0 bases from J, with 15 bases between. This CDR3 has 16 amino acids. The germline gives CDR1 SNHLY, CDR2 FYNNEI.

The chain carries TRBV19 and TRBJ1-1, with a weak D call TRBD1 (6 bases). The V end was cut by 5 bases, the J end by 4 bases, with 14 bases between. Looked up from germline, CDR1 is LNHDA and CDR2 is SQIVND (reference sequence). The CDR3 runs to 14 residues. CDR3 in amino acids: CASSLQGGGTEAFF. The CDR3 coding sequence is TGTGCCAGTAGTTTACAGGGAGGGGGCACTGAAGCTTTCTTT.

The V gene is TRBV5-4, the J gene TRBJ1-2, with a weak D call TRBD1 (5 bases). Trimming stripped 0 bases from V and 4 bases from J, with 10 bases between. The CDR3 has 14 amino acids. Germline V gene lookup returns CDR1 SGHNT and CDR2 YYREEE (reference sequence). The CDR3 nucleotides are TGTGCCAGCAGCTTGGCCCTAGGGGCCTATGGCTACACCTTC. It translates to CASSLALGAYGYTF.

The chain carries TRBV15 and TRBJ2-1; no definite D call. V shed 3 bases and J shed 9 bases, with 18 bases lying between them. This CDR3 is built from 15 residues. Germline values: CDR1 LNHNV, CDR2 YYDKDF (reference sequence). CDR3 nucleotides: TGTGCCACCAGCAGCGCCTACTCCCTCCCCGCTGAGCAGTTCTTC. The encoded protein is CATSSAYSLPAEQFF. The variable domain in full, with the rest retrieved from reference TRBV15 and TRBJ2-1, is DAMVIQNPRYQVTQFGKPVTLSCSQTLNHNVMYWYQQKSSQAPKLLFHYYDKDFNNEADTPDNFQSRRPNTSFCFLDIRSPGLGDTAMYLCATSSAYSLPAEQFFGPGTRLTVL.

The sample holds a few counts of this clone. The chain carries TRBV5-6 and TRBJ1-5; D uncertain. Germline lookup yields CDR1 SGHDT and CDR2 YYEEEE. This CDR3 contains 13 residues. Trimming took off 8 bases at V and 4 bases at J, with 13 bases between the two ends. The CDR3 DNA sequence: TGTGCCAGGTTTCGGGTACGTAATCAGCCCCAGCATTTT. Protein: CARFRVRNQPQHF.

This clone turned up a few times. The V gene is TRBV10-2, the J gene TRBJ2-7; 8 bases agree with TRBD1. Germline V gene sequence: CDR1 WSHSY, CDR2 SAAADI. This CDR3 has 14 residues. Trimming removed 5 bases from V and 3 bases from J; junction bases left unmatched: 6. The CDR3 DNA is TGCGCCAGCAGTTTCGGGACAGGTGTCTACGAGCAGTACTTC. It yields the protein CASSFGTGVYEQYF.

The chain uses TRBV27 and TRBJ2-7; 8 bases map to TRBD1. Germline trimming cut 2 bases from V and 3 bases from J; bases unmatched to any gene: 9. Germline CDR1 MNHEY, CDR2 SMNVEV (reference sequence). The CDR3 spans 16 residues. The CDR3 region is CASSLRQRGTGYEQYF. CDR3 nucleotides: TGTGCCAGCAGTTTAAGGCAACGAGGGACAGGCTACGAGCAGTACTTC.

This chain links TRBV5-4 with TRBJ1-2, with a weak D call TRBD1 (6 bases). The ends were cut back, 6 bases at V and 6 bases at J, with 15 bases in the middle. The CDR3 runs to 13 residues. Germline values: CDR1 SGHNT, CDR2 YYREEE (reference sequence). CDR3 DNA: TGTGCCAGCACACTGGGGGCAGGCAATGGCTACACCTTC. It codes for CASTLGAGNGYTF.